This T cell receptor beta chain was sequenced in a study of blood T cell repertoires in COVID-19. Overall study context: Italy, Spain and the United States were the sources of the convalescent and acute COVID-19 samples. PBMCs, B-cell-depleted T cells, or T cells were the source of the cDNA or gDNA that made up the material.

The authors' processing: Reference gene primer amplification gave estimated nucleated cell counts. Here immunoSEQ multiplex PCR was the method, and the copy in TCRdb shows in-frame clones only, minus some. V and J calls and clone size are as listed in that table; D and trimming were resolved from the DNA. Among fewer than 200,000 clones listed, roughly 84% were seen once. CDR3 size: 15 residues. Trimming removed 0 bases from V and 6 bases from J, with 11 bases in between. Germline V lookup: CDR1 LNHNV, CDR2 YYDKDF (reference sequence). Source material: peripheral blood. This receptor was identified in a man between 60 and 70 years old who had recovered from COVID-19. This chain links TRBV15 with TRBJ1-4; D not resolved. The CDR3 nucleotides read TGTGCCACCAGCAGAGATGGTACACCTGATGAAAAACTGTTTTTT. It codes for CATSRDGTPDEKLFF.